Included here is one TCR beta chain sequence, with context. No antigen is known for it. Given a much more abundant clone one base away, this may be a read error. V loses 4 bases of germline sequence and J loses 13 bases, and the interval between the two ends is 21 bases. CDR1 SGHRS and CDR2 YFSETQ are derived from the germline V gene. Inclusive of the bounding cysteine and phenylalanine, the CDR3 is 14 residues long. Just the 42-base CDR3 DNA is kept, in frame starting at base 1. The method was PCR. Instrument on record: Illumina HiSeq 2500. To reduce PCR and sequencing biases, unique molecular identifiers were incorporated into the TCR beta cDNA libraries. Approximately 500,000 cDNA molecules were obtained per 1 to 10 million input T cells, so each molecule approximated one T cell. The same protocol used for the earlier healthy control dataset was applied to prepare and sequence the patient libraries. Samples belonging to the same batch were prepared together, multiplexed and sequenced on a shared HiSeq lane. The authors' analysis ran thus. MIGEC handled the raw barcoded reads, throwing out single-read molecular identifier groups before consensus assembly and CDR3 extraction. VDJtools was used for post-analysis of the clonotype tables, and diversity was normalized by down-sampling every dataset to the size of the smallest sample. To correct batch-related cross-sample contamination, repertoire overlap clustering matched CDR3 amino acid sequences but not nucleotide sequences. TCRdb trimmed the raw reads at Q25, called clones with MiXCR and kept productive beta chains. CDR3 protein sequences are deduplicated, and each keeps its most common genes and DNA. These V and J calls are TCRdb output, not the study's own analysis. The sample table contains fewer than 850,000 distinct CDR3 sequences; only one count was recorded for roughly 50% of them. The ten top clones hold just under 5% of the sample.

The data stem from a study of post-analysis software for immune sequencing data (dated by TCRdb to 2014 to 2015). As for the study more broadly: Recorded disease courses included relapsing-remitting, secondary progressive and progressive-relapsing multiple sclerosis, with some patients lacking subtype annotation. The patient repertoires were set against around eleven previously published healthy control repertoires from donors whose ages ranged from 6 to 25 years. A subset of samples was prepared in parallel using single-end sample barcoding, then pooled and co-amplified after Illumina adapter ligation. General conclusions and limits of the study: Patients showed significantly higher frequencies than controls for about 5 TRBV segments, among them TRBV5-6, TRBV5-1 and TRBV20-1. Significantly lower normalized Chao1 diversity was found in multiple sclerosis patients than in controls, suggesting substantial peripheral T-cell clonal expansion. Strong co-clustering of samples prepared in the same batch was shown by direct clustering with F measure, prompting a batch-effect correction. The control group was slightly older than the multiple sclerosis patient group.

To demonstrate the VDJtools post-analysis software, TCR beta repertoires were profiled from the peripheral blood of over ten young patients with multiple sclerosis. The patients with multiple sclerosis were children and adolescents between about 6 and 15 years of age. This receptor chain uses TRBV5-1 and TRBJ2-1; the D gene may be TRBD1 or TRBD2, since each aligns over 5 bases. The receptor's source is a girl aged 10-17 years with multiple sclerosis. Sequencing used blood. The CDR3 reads CASSPVDFRETQFF. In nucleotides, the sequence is TGCGCCAGCAGCCCCGTGGACTTCAGGGAGACCCAGTTCTTC.